The 23 T cell receptor beta chains given below trace back to one sample, sequenced in a study of blood T cells in healthy people across ages. Using a J-beta primer mix together with a sample-barcoded 5' primer, a second PCR was run for roughly 7 to 11 cycles. TCRdb called the 5' RACE reads again in MiXCR, with one record for every CDR3 protein. This sample has roughly 500,000 distinct CDR3 sequences, with 24% found just once. The sample was also linked to a second study, of T cells of mothers and their children.

Sequenced material: blood. All receptors derive from a boy under 18 in good health.

This clonotype turned up a few times. V usage is TRBV6-6 and J usage is TRBJ2-5, with 8 bases identical to TRBD2. The assigned J gene may be wrong: the sequence end matches TRBJ2-1 better. There are 16 residues in the CDR3. Germline V CDR1 and CDR2: MNHNY, SVGAGI (reference sequence). CDR3 sequence (DNA): TGTGCCAGCAGTTACTCAACTAGCGGAGGATACAATGAGCAGTTCTTC. Its protein product is CASSYSTSGGYNEQFF.

This clonotype has a handful of counts. The chain recombines TRBV7-9 with TRBJ2-5, with D maybe TRBD1 (5 bases). V lost 6 bases, J lost 5 bases, and 16 bases lay in between. CDR3 length: 14 amino acids. CDR1 is SEHNR, CDR2 FQNEAQ, per germline (reference sequence). The CDR3: CASSKIRVPETQYF. CDR3 nucleotide sequence: TGTGCCAGCAGTAAAATCAGGGTGCCGGAGACCCAGTACTTC.

This rearrangement joins TRBV28 to TRBJ2-4; D remains unclear. CDR3 length: 16 amino acids. V gave up 3 bases and J gave up 0 bases, with 12 bases separating them. Per germline, CDR1 MDHEN and CDR2 SYDVKM. Here the CDR3 reads CASSFPVGLAKNIQYF. The DNA of the CDR3 is TGTGCCAGCAGTTTTCCCGTAGGCTTAGCCAAAAACATTCAGTACTTC.

The table lists this clonotype with a few counts. The chain links TRBV5-4 to TRBJ1-2; 8 bases map to TRBD1. Germline V CDR1 and CDR2: SGHNT, YYREEE (reference sequence). This CDR3 comprises 14 residues. The J segment lost 3 bases and the V segment lost 4 bases, leaving 5 bases of the junction unmatched. Written as DNA, the CDR3 is TGTGCCAGCAGCCTTCACAGGGGGGACTATGGCTACACCTTC. This encodes CASSLHRGDYGYTF. The entire variable domain, with the rest obtained from reference TRBV5-4 and TRBJ1-2, is as follows: ETGVTQSPTHLIKTRGQQVTLRCSSQSGHNTVSWYQQALGQGPQFIFQYYREEENGRGNFPPRFSGLQFPNYSSELNVNALELDDSALYLCASSLHRGDYGYTFGSGTRLTVV.

J is TRBJ2-5 and V is TRBV7-9; weak D call: TRBD1 (5 bases). The J call is uncertain, as TRBJ2-7 better fits the DNA end. Per the germline V gene, CDR1 is SEHNR and CDR2 is FQNEAQ (reference sequence). This CDR3 is built from 15 residues. CDR3 DNA sequence: TGTGCCACCGTAATACCCCTGGCCAGGGCCCACGAGCAGTACTTC. Translation: CATVIPLARAHEQYF.

The chain links TRBV20-1 to TRBJ2-1, with a tentative D call TRBD1 (7 bases). CDR1 is DFQATT, CDR2 SNEGSKA, per germline (reference sequence). This CDR3 contains 14 residues. In nucleotides, the CDR3 is TGCAGCGCCCTTCAGGGGGGTTCTTACAATGAGCAGTTCTTC. It translates to CSALQGGSYNEQFF.

This rearrangement joins TRBV10-3 to TRBJ2-5; 10 bases are shared with TRBD1. Looked up from germline, CDR1 is ENHRY and CDR2 is SYGVKD. The CDR3 is made up of 14 amino acids. The trim removed 10 bases at V and 3 bases at J, leaving 8 bases unmatched. CDR3 coding DNA: TGTGCCACGGGACAGGGGATTGGGAAAGAGACCCAGTACTTC. As protein: CATGQGIGKETQYF.

This rearrangement joins TRBV6-5 to TRBJ2-1; D not certain. In germline, CDR1 is MNHEY, CDR2 SVGAGI. The CDR3 consists of 16 residues. Trimming took 0 bases from V and 0 from J, leaving 9 bases between them. DNA for the CDR3: TGTGCCAGCAGTTACTCGAAGGCGATCTCCTACAATGAGCAGTTCTTC. The encoded protein is CASSYSKAISYNEQFF.

The chain links TRBV7-2 to TRBJ1-1, with 8 positions matching TRBD1. Losses at the gene ends were 2 bases for V and 1 base for J; bases not matched to a gene: 6. Germline V gene sequence: CDR1 SGHTA, CDR2 FQGNSA. The CDR3 extends over 16 amino acids. Here the CDR3 reads CASSLPPDRGNTEAFF. The CDR3 DNA sequence: TGTGCCAGCAGCTTACCGCCAGACAGGGGGAACACTGAAGCTTTCTTT.

There are a few counts of this clonotype. The J gene is TRBJ1-2, the V gene TRBV30, with no clear D. Trimming removed 0 bases at V and 5 bases at J, with 7 bases between. From germline, CDR1 is GTSNPN and CDR2 SVGIG (reference sequence). The CDR3 is 12 residues long. The CDR3 region is CAWSVGFYGYTF. CDR3 nucleotides: TGTGCCTGGAGTGTAGGGTTTTATGGCTACACCTTC.

This clonotype was counted a few times. The chain has TRBV4-1 and TRBJ2-7; D not resolved. This CDR3 is 16 amino acids long. V was pared by 1 base and J by 2 bases, with 15 bases between. Germline CDR1 is MGHRA and CDR2 is YSYEKL. In DNA, the CDR3 is TGCGCCAGCAGCCAAGGTGGACCAGCGCTCACCTACGAGCAGTACTTC. This sequence encodes CASSQGGPALTYEQYF.

This chain connects TRBV7-9 to TRBJ2-5, with D perhaps TRBD1 (5 bases). The J call may be in error: the DNA end matches TRBJ2-1 better. CDR3 length: 14 amino acids. From germline, CDR1 is SEHNR and CDR2 FQNEAQ (reference sequence). The CDR3 DNA is TGTGCCAGCAGCTTAGAATCCGGCTCAGGGATGCAGTTCTTC. It encodes CASSLESGSGMQFF.

The chain links TRBV7-2 to TRBJ2-7; maybe TRBD1 (6 bases). Germline V gene lookup returns CDR1 SGHTA and CDR2 FQGNSA. V was cut by 1 base and J by 2 bases, with 12 bases left in between. This CDR3 is built from 15 residues. CDR3 protein: CASSLELGAPYEQYF. The CDR3 nucleotides are TGTGCCAGCAGCTTAGAATTGGGGGCCCCCTACGAGCAGTACTTC.

In DNA form, the CDR3 reads TGTGCCAGCAGCTCAAGTTGGACGTTGAACACTGAAGCTTTCTTT. It specifies CASSSSWTLNTEAFF. The J gene is TRBJ1-1, the V gene TRBV3-1; no clear D. The germline CDR1 and CDR2 sequences are LGHDT and YNNKEL (reference sequence). V was clipped by 5 bases and J by 0 bases, with 13 bases between them. The CDR3 has 15 amino acids.

This clonotype was recorded a few times. J is TRBJ2-7 and V is TRBV4-1; no definite D call. V was pared by 4 bases and J by 0 bases, with 13 bases between. The CDR3 is 15 residues long. CDR1 and CDR2 (germline): MGHRA, YSYEKL. The CDR3 bases are TGCGCCAGCAGCCGCCTGGCATTCCGCTCCTACGAGCAGTACTTC. It is translated as CASSRLAFRSYEQYF.

The chain combines TRBV7-2 with TRBJ2-7, with TRBD2 matching 9 bases. The CDR3 has 15 amino acids. V dropped 1 base and J dropped 2; count of bases not matched to a gene: 3. In germline, CDR1 is SGHTA, CDR2 FQGNSA. Written as DNA, the CDR3 is TGTGCCAGCAGCTTAGTAGCGGGAGAGACCTACGAGCAGTACTTC. It codes for CASSLVAGETYEQYF.

The CDR3 nucleotides read TGTGCCAGCAGCTTAGAGGACACTTGGAACACCGGGGAGCTGTTTTTT. Translation: CASSLEDTWNTGELFF. The gene calls are TRBV7-6 and TRBJ2-2; weak D call: TRBD1 (5 bases). The V and J ends lost 1 base and 1 base respectively, with 10 bases between them. In germline, CDR1 is SGHVS, CDR2 FNYEAQ. This CDR3 has 16 amino acids. Complete variable domain (other parts from reference TRBV7-6 and TRBJ2-2): GAGVSQSPRYKVTKRGQDVALRCDPISGHVSLYWYRQALGQGPEFLTYFNYEAQQDKSGLPNDRFSAERPEGSISTLTIQRTEQRDSAMYRCASSLEDTWNTGELFFGEGSRLTVL.

The chain couples TRBV20-1 to TRBJ2-7, with D unclear. The CDR3 is made up of 10 amino acids. CDR1 DFQATT and CDR2 SNEGSKA come from the germline V gene (reference sequence). V was pared by 4 bases and J by 5 bases, with 6 bases between. For the CDR3, the DNA is TGCAGTGCTATTCATCACGAGCAGTACTTC. Amino acids: CSAIHHEQYF.

This rearrangement joins TRBV20-1 to TRBJ1-2, with a weak D call TRBD1 (5 bases). Germline V CDR1 and CDR2: DFQATT, SNEGSKA (reference sequence). This CDR3 comprises 11 residues. The germline V and J ends were trimmed by 3 bases and 10 bases, with 12 bases remaining between them. CDR3 bases: TGCAGTGCTAGGACACCGGGGGACTACACCTTC. It specifies CSARTPGDYTF.

This chain links TRBV3-1 with TRBJ2-3; D gene unclear. Trimming removed 0 bases at V and 7 bases at J, with 17 bases between. Germline loops: CDR1 LGHDT, CDR2 YNNKEL (reference sequence). CDR3 length equals 16 residues. The CDR3 reads CASSQEPLSAVHTQYF. CDR3 sequence (DNA): TGTGCCAGCAGCCAAGAACCTCTGAGTGCGGTCCATACGCAGTATTTT.

This clonotype has just a few counts. The chain carries TRBV20-1 and TRBJ2-1; D gene uncertain. Deletions cut 6 bases from V and 0 bases from J, with 12 bases between. This CDR3 is 14 amino acids long. Germline CDR1 reads DFQATT; CDR2 reads SNEGSKA (reference sequence). Written as DNA, the CDR3 is TGCAGTGCCCACATTACGAGCTCCTACAATGAGCAGTTCTTC. This translates into CSAHITSSYNEQFF.

This rearrangement joins TRBV5-1 to TRBJ1-1, with 9 positions matching TRBD1. Trimming removed 4 bases from V and 0 bases from J; junction bases left unmatched: 7. Germline CDR1 and CDR2: SGHRS and YFSETQ. The length of the CDR3 is 16 residues. This CDR3 is CASSRDRANMNTEAFF. CDR3 coding DNA: TGCGCCAGCAGCCGGGACAGGGCCAATATGAACACTGAAGCTTTCTTT. The full variable domain, in which reference TRBV5-1 and TRBJ1-1 provide the parts outside the CDR3, is KAGVTQTPRYLIKTRGQQVTLSCSPISGHRSVSWYQQTPGQGLQFLFEYFSETQRNKGNFPGRFSGRQFSNSRSEMNVSTLELGDSALYLCASSRDRANMNTEAFFGQGTRLTVV.

The CDR3 coding sequence is TGCGCCAGCAGCTGGACAGGGGGAGAGACCCAGTACTTC. Translating gives CASSWTGGETQYF. The rearrangement joins TRBV5-1 to TRBJ2-5; 10 bases line up with TRBD1. The ends lost 3 bases at V and 4 bases at J; junction bases unmatched: 0. This CDR3 is 13 amino acids long. The germline gives CDR1 SGHRS, CDR2 YFSETQ.